This T cell receptor (beta chain) was profiled in a study of shared clonotypes between healthy human individuals. Germline values: CDR1 MNHNY, CDR2 SVGAGI (reference sequence). CDR3 length: 15 residues. V lost 5 bases to trimming and J lost 6 bases; unmatched junction nucleotides: 10. Assay used: immunoSEQ multiplex PCR; TCRdb lists only in-frame clones, some missing. Of approximately 1,000,000 clones in the sample, 77% were seen once. Notes on this clone: The antigen remains undetermined.

Notes on the study in general: Rarefaction curves obtained for sorted subsets showed sequencing incomplete despite large depth.

Sequencing was carried out using memory CD4+ T cells from PBMCs. Subset described: CD45RA-negative fraction. The receptor comes from a man aged 18 to 35 in good health. Some clones in this sample may be carry-over from other donors' samples. J is TRBJ2-7 and V is TRBV6-6, with 10 bases fitting TRBD1. The chain's CDR3 is CASSQGQGYRREQYF. Written as DNA, the CDR3 is TGTGCCAGCAGTCAGGGACAGGGGTATCGTCGCGAGCAGTACTTC.